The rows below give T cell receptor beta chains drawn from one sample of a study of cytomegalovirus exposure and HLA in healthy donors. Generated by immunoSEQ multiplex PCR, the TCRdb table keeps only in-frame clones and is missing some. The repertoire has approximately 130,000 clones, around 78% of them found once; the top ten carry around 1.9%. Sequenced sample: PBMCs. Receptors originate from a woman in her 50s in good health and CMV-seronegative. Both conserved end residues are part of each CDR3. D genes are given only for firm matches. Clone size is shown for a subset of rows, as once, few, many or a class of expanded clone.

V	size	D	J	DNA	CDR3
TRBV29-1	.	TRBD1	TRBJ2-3	TGCAGCGTGAAGTCGACAGGGGGCATCACAGATACGCAGTATTTT	CSVKSTGGITDTQYF
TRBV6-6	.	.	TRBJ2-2	TGTGCCAGCAGTTACTCAGGGGGGGAAGACGGGGAGCTGTTTTTT	CASSYSGGEDGELFF
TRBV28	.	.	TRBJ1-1	TGTGCCAGCAGTCCCCCCAAGAGCCTCCCCGAAGCTTTCTTT	CASSPPKSLPEAFF
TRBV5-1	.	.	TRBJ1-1	TGCGCCAGCAGCTTGGGCACCATGGGCGTCGCTGAAGCTTTCTTT	CASSLGTMGVAEAFF
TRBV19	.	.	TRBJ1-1	TGTGCCAGCCGTAGGGACATTGTGAACACTGAAGCTTTCTTT	CASRRDIVNTEAFF
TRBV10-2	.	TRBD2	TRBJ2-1	TGCGCCGCAAGGTCAAGCGGGAGGCCCAATGAGCAGTTCTTC	CAARSSGRPNEQFF
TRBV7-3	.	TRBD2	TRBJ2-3	TGTGCCAGCAGCTCCGGGGGGGGGCCCCGCACAGATACGCAGTATTTT	CASSSGGGPRTDTQYF
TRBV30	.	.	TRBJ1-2	TGTGCCTGGAGTAACCAGGCCGGTTATGGCTACACCTTC	CAWSNQAGYGYTF
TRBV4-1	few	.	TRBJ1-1	TGCGCCAGCAGCCTGATCCAGGGGGAAGCTTTCTTT	CASSLIQGEAFF
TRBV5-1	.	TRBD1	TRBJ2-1	TGCGCCAGCAGCCCGAGGACAGGGGAATACAATGAGCAGTTCTTC	CASSPRTGEYNEQFF
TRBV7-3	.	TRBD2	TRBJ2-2	TGTGCCAGCAGCTTATTAATGGGACTAGCGGGTCCCGGGGAGCTGTTTTTT	CASSLLMGLAGPGELFF
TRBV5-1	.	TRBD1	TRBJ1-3	TGCGCCAGCAGCTCGGAAAGGACAGGGGGCTCTGGAAACACCATATATTTT	CASSSERTGGSGNTIYF
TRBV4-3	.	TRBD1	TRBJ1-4	TGCGCCAGCAGCCCCGAGGACAGGGGTGAAAAACTGTTTTTT	CASSPEDRGEKLFF
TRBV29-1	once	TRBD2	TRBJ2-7	TGCAGCGTTGAAGATAGTGGGGGTAGCGGGAAACGTATCTACGAGCAGTACTTC	CSVEDSGGSGKRIYEQYF
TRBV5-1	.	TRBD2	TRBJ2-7	TGCGCCAGCAGCCGTCCAGCGGGGGTAGGGACCGGCTCCTACGAGCAGTACTTC	CASSRPAGVGTGSYEQYF
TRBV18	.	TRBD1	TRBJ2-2	TGTGCCAGCTCACCACGGACAGGGGGCACACCGAACACCGGGGAGCTGTTTTTT	CASSPRTGGTPNTGELFF
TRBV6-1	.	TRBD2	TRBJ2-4	TGTGCCAGCAGTGAATGGACTAGCGGGAGTATGAACATTCAGTACTTC	CASSEWTSGSMNIQYF
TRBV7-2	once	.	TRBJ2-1	TGTGCCAGCAGCTCCCTGACTAATTACAATGAGCAGTTCTTC	CASSSLTNYNEQFF
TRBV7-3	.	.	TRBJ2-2	TGTGCCAGCAGCCGAGCTACAGAAAACACCGGGGAGCTGTTTTTT	CASSRATENTGELFF
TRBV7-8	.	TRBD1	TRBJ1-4	TGTGCCAGCAGCTTAGCGGGCAGGGGGCCTGAAAAACTGTTTTTT	CASSLAGRGPEKLFF
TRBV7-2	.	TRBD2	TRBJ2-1	TGTGCCAGCAGCTTCCGGACTAGGACCTACAATGAGCAGTTCTTC	CASSFRTRTYNEQFF
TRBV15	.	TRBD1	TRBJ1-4	TGTGCCACCAGCAGAGGGGGACAGGGGATGTGGGAAAAACTGTTTTTT	CATSRGGQGMWEKLFF
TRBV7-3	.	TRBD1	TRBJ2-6	TGTGCCAGCAGCTTAATAACAGGGGCCCTCTCTGGGGCCAACGTCCTGACTTTC	CASSLITGALSGANVLTF
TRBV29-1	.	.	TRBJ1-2	TGCAGCGTTGACCGGGGGGCGATTTCTGGCTACACCTTC	CSVDRGAISGYTF
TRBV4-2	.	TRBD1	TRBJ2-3	TGTGCCAGCAGCCAATCGCCGGGGGACAGGGGGAATACGCAGTATTTT	CASSQSPGDRGNTQYF
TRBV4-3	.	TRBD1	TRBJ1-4	TGCGCCAGCAGCCGAGACTTACAGGGGGCGCTTGGTGAAAAACTGTTTTTT	CASSRDLQGALGEKLFF
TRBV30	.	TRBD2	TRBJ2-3	TGTGCCTGGAGTGTACGTGCTAGCGGACCCACCTCTAGCACAGATACGCAGTATTTT	CAWSVRASGPTSSTDTQYF
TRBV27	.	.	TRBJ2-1	TGTGCCAGCAGCCGAACAGGGACGTCCTACAATGAGCAGTTCTTC	CASSRTGTSYNEQFF
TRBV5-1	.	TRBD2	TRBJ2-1	TGCGCCAGCAGCTTGGGGGGGGCGACTAGCGGGACTGGTGAGCAGTTCTTC	CASSLGGATSGTGEQFF
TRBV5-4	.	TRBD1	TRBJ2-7	TGTGCCAGCAGCGTAGTGACAGGGGACGAGCAGTACTTC	CASSVVTGDEQYF
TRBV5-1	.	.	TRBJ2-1	TGCGCCAGCAGCGCAGATGTCGATGAGCAGTTCTTC	CASSADVDEQFF
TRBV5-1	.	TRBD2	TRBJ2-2	TGCGCCAGCAGCTTAGGGACTAGCACCGGGGAGCTGTTTTTT	CASSLGTSTGELFF
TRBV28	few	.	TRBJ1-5	TGTGCCAGCAGTTCCGTTAATCAGCCCCAGCATTTT	CASSSVNQPQHF
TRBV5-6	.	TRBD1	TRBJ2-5	TGTGCCAGCAGCTTGAAGGGTGCGGGCAGGGGGCTGGAGACCCAGTACTTC	CASSLKGAGRGLETQYF
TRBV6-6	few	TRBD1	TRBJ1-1	TGTGCCAGCAGGGCCGGACAGGGGGCGGGAAACACTGAAGCTTTCTTT	CASRAGQGAGNTEAFF
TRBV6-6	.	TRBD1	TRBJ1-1	TGTGCCAGCAGTGTGGGACAGGGGAACACTGAAGCTTTCTTT	CASSVGQGNTEAFF
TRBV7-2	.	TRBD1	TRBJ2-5	TGTGCCAGCAGCTTAGGGGACAGGGATTGGCGGCAAGAGACCCAGTACTTC	CASSLGDRDWRQETQYF
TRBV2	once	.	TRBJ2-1	TGTGCCAGCAGCAGGGACACCAACAATGAGCAGTTCTTC	CASSRDTNNEQFF
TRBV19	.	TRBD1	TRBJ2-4	TGTGCCAGTAGTATCAGGGGGGCCAAAAACATTCAGTACTTC	CASSIRGAKNIQYF
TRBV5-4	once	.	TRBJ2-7	TGTGCCAGCAGCTTGGCTCGGCGGATTGGCGACGAGCAGTACTTC	CASSLARRIGDEQYF
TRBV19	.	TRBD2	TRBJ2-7	TGTGCCAGTAGTATAGTCCTAGCGGGAGCCATCTACTACGAGCAGTACTTC	CASSIVLAGAIYYEQYF
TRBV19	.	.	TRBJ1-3	TGTGCCAGTAGTTACAGCGGTCAAGCTGGAAACACCATATATTTT	CASSYSGQAGNTIYF
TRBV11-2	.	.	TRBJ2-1	TGTGCCAGCAGCTTAACCCGGAGCTCCTACAATGAGCAGTTCTTC	CASSLTRSSYNEQFF
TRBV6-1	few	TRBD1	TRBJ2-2	TGTGCCAGCAGACAGGGGGCGAACACCGGGGAGCTGTTTTTT	CASRQGANTGELFF
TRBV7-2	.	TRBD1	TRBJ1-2	TGTGCCAGCAGCTTAGGGAGTCAAAACAGGGGGGGCAGCTATGGCTACACCTTC	CASSLGSQNRGGSYGYTF
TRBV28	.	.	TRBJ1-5	TGTGCCAGCAAACTCGGCAGCCCGGGGTATCCCCAGCATTTT	CASKLGSPGYPQHF
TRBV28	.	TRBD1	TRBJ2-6	TGTGCCAGCAGTTTACCCAGGGGGTCGCTCGAGAGCTTAGGGGCCAACGTCCTGACTTTC	CASSLPRGSLESLGANVLTF
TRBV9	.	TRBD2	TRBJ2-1	TGTGCCAGCAGCGTACAAGGCGGGAGGGCCTTCTACAATGAGCAGTTCTTC	CASSVQGGRAFYNEQFF